What follows describes a single T cell receptor (beta chain). The target of this receptor is not known. Base qualities are not provided; no much larger clone lies one nucleotide away. Peripheral blood CD8+ and CD4+ T cells from healthy donors, Susac syndrome patients and multiple sclerosis patients were profiled using high-throughput TCR beta sequencing. Treatment-naive patients with stable or active relapsing-remitting disease fulfilling revised McDonald criteria were used as multiple sclerosis controls. Bulk CD8+ and CD4+ T cells were purified by magnetic negative isolation, whereas CD8+ TEMRA cells were enriched by FACS. Blood was collected in EDTA tubes and processed within 24 hours, with PBMCs isolated through density gradient centrifugation. PBMCs destined for TCR sequencing were cryopreserved in liquid nitrogen and later thawed in a 37 °C water bath. Purity of sorted or isolated CD4+, CD8+ and CD8+ TEMRA cells was at least 90%.

These data originate in a study of CD8 T cells in Susac syndrome (dated by TCRdb to about 2019). Looking at the study overall: Whether CD8+ T cell activation and differentiation in Susac syndrome was antigen driven was tested using repertoire sequencing. Clonality of the CD8+ T cell repertoire was compared between more than 10 healthy donors, roughly 14 Susac syndrome patients and some 15 multiple sclerosis patients. What the authors observed across the whole study: The TCR sequencing and HLA analysis was acknowledged to have included a relatively small number of individuals.

RNA was extracted using the RNeasy kit, and roughly 0.5 to 1 ug of the RNA was reverse transcribed with random hexamers. TCR beta CDR3 regions were amplified with the immunoSEQ multiplex PCR assay covering 54 Vbeta and 13 Jbeta segments. PCR amplification bias was corrected by using a synthetic template baseline for primer optimization and computational correction. The original pipeline was this. Reads were assigned to V, D and J genes according to IMGT and analyzed in immunoSEQ Analyzer, with only productive sequences retained. Clonality was computed as one minus Shannon entropy normalized by log2 of the number of productive unique sequences. Public and private clones were assessed among the 100 most prevalent clones of each patient and control. Clones were defined as Susac-specific when absent from the healthy and MS cohorts, from fewer than 1,200 published viral clones and from other ImmuneACCESS disease sequences. The raw public reads went through TCRdb reprocessing: fastp at Q25, MiXCR clone calling, in-frame beta chains kept. Identical CDR3 protein sequences are pooled into one entry, listed with their most common genes and DNA. Clone size and V and J calls follow TCRdb, not the original study. The table for this sample lists more than 70,000 distinct CDR3 sequences; 91% of them were counted only once. The top ten constitute 0.5% of the sample.

Material: CD8+ T cells from PBMCs. This clonotype was sampled from a human donor with multiple sclerosis.

At the DNA level, the sequence is TGTGCCAGCAGTGCTGTCCCCCTAGCCAAAAACATTCAGTACTTC. Translation gives CASSAVPLAKNIQYF. The chain was built from TRBV2 and TRBJ2-4, with the D gene not confidently named. Based on the germline V gene, the CDR1 and CDR2 sequences are SNHLY and FYNNEI. Between the V and J ends, shortened by 4 bases and 0 bases respectively, the junction contains 10 bases. CDR3 length: 15 amino acids, cysteine to phenylalanine. The sequence is cut down to CDR3 DNA, 45 bases in frame from base 1.